Ten or more counts support the clone carrying this T cell receptor beta chain. These data come from a study of identical twins. CDR3 length: 14 amino acids. V shed 5 bases and J 9 bases; nucleotides not matched to a gene: 9. Germline V gives CDR1 SGHTA, CDR2 FQGNSA. TCRdb reprocessed the 5' RACE reads with MiXCR, giving one entry per CDR3 protein. The sample contains 470,000 or so distinct CDR3 sequences, more than 20% of which appear only once. The sample also formed part of further work on T cells expressing NK-cell markers.

The sample consisted of CD4+ T cells sorted from blood. This chain uses TRBV7-2 with TRBJ2-1; TRBD2 matches 8 bases. The clonotype comes from a woman younger than 35 in good health. The CDR3 spells CASSKGLEFGEQFF. CDR3 in DNA: TGTGCCAGCAGCAAGGGACTAGAATTCGGTGAGCAGTTCTTC.